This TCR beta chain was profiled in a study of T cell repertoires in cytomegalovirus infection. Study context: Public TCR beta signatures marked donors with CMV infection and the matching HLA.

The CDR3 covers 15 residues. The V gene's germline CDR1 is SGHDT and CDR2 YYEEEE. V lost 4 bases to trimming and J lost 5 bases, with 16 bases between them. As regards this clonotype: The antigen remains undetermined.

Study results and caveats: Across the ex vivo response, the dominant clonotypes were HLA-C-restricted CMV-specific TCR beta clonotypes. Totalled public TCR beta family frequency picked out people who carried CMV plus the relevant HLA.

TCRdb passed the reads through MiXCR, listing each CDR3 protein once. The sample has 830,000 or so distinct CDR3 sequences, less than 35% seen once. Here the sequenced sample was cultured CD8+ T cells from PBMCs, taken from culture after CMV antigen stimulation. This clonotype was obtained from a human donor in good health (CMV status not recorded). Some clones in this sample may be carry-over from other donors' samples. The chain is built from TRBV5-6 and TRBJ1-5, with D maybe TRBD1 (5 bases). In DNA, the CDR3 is TGTGCCAGCAGCCACGGGGGGGGGGAAGATCAGCCCCAGCATTTT. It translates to CASSHGGGEDQPQHF.